Shown below are 29 T cell receptor beta chains from a single sample sequenced in a study of blood T cells in healthy people across ages. PCR was performed a second time for 7 to 11 cycles using a sample-barcoded 5' primer and a J-beta primer mix. TCRdb re-called the 5' RACE reads with MiXCR, one entry per CDR3 protein. The sample shows approximately 690,000 distinct CDR3 sequences, 45% to 65% of them seen only once. Sequences were obtained from blood. These TCRs come from a man in his 60s in good health.

This sequence joins TRBV5-1 and TRBJ2-3, with 8 bases matching TRBD1. In germline, CDR1 is SGHRS, CDR2 YFSETQ. This CDR3 contains 17 residues. V dropped 0 bases and J dropped 0; count of bases not matched to a gene: 6. The CDR3 nucleotides read TGCGCCAGCAGCTTGGGACAGGGGCATGGAAGCACAGATACGCAGTATTTT. Its translation: CASSLGQGHGSTDTQYF.

This chain links TRBV10-3 with TRBJ2-2; 11 bases are a match to TRBD2. The CDR3 contains 16 residues. Germline assignment: CDR1 ENHRY and CDR2 SYGVKD. After removal of 3 bases from V and 4 bases from J, the junction contained 4 bases not matched to a gene. CDR3 residues: CAISDLAGGRTGELFF. DNA of the CDR3: TGTGCCATCAGTGACCTAGCGGGGGGCCGCACCGGGGAGCTGTTTTTT.

This clonotype was picked up many times. V is TRBV11-2 and J is TRBJ2-1; either TRBD1 or TRBD2 may supply D (6 bases each). This CDR3 comprises 14 residues. The V end was cut by 5 bases, the J end by 7 bases, with 15 bases between. Germline V gives CDR1 SGHAT, CDR2 FQNNGV. This CDR3 reads CASSAPGGLNEQFF. The CDR3 nucleotides read TGTGCCAGCAGCGCCCCCGGGGGCCTGAATGAGCAGTTCTTC.

This chain links TRBV2 with TRBJ1-2; TRBD1 matches at 9 bases. The junction had 8 bases not matched to a gene; V was cut back by 8 bases and J by 4 bases. The CDR3 runs 14 residues. Germline assignment: CDR1 SNHLY and CDR2 FYNNEI. CDR3 in DNA: TGTGCCAGCGTAGCACAGGGGGCTCGCTATGGCTACACCTTC. It codes for CASVAQGARYGYTF.

The J gene is TRBJ2-3, the V gene TRBV20-1; D is tentatively TRBD1 or TRBD2 (7 bases each). This CDR3 contains 14 residues. Per germline, CDR1 DFQATT and CDR2 SNEGSKA (reference sequence). With 5 bases removed from V and 3 bases from J, the gap between germline ends came to 15 bases. CDR3 in amino acids: CSASGGGGTDTQYF. The CDR3 nucleotides read TGCAGTGCTTCAGGGGGGGGTGGGACAGATACGCAGTATTTT.

V is TRBV18 and J is TRBJ2-1, with D maybe TRBD2 (6 bases). V dropped 3 bases and J dropped 5 bases, with 14 bases sitting between them. The length of the CDR3 is 15 residues. In germline, CDR1 is KGHSH, CDR2 LQKENI. The CDR3, as DNA: TGTGCCAGCTCACCCCTAGGGCGGGGAAACAATGAGCAGTTCTTC. Translating gives CASSPLGRGNNEQFF.

The chain couples TRBV10-2 to TRBJ2-1; TRBD1 matches at 8 bases. The CDR3 has 15 residues. Germline V lookup: CDR1 WSHSY, CDR2 SAAADI. V was clipped by 2 bases and J by 6 bases; unmatched bases: 6. The CDR3 nucleotides are TGCGCCAGCAGTGAGGGACAGGGTTGGAGCAATGAGCAGTTCTTC. It yields the protein CASSEGQGWSNEQFF.

This clonotype was picked up one time. The chain combines TRBV20-1 with TRBJ2-7; the match to TRBD2 covers 14 bases. Losses at the gene ends were 6 bases for V and 7 bases for J; bases not matched to a gene: 8. CDR1 DFQATT and CDR2 SNEGSKA come from the germline V gene (reference sequence). The CDR3 runs 14 residues. The DNA for the CDR3 is TGCAGTGCGCAGGGACTAGCGGGGGATGGAGAGCAGTACGTC. As protein: CSAQGLAGDGEQYV.

Turning to this clonotype: A single base separates this from a much larger clone, so it may be a read error. This chain connects TRBV7-9 to TRBJ2-1, with D uncertain. The germline V gene has CDR1 SEHNR and CDR2 FQNEAQ (reference sequence). Deletions cut 0 bases from V and 5 bases from J, with 11 bases between. The CDR3 consists of 15 residues. The CDR3 DNA sequence: TGTGCCAGCAGCTTAGCCATGAAGGCCCACAATGAGCAGTTCTTC. It codes for CASSLAMKAHNEQFF. Drawing the rest from reference TRBV7-9 and TRBJ2-1, the complete variable domain is DTGVSQNPRHKITKRGQNVTFRCDPISEHNRLYWYRQTLGQGPEFLTYFQNEAQLEKSRLLSDRFSAERPKGSFSTLEIQRTEQGDSAMYLCASSLAMKAHNEQFFGPGTRLTVL.

The V call is TRBV6-6, the J call TRBJ2-3; weak D call: TRBD1 (7 bases). The CDR3 contains 14 residues. The V end was cut by 5 bases, the J end by 4 bases, with 13 bases between. Per germline, CDR1 MNHNY and CDR2 SVGAGI (reference sequence). The CDR3 DNA sequence: TGTGCCAGCAGTCCCAGGGGGGCTCCAGATACGCAGTATTTT. It translates to CASSPRGAPDTQYF.

V usage is TRBV7-2 and J usage is TRBJ2-7, with 7 positions matching TRBD2. Germline CDR1 is SGHTA and CDR2 is FQGNSA. Trimming cost V 5 bases and J 6 bases; bases outside gene matches: 13. The CDR3 is made up of 15 amino acids. DNA of the CDR3: TGTGCCAGCAGCACACGACTAGCAAACCCCCTCGAGCAGTACTTC. Residues: CASSTRLANPLEQYF.

The CDR3 coding sequence is TGTGCCAGCAGCCCCCCCGGTAGGGGGGTGTATGGCTACACCTTC. Amino acids: CASSPPGRGVYGYTF. The chain carries TRBV7-2 and TRBJ1-2, with a possible D match to TRBD1 (6 bases). V was trimmed by 5 bases and J by 5 bases, leaving 18 bases between them. This CDR3 region has 15 residues. CDR1 is SGHTA, CDR2 FQGNSA, per germline.

The V call is TRBV6-2 or TRBV6-3, the J call TRBJ2-5; the match to TRBD2 covers 8 bases. CDR3 length: 15 amino acids. V trimming: 7 bases; J trimming: 0 bases; junction bases outside the gene matches: 7. Germline V lookup: CDR1 MNHEY, CDR2 SVGEGT. The CDR3 is CASKTSVGYQETQYF. The CDR3 bases are TGTGCCAGCAAGACTAGCGTGGGGTACCAAGAGACCCAGTACTTC.

This clonotype was seen more than once but under ten times. This chain uses TRBV6-2 or TRBV6-3 with TRBJ2-1; D gene ambiguous. This CDR3 spans 15 amino acids. CDR1 and CDR2 from the germline V gene are MNHEY and SVGEGT. V lost 2 bases and J 2 bases, leaving 10 bases between the germline ends. CDR3 region: CASSYADPAYNEQFF. CDR3 sequence (DNA): TGTGCCAGCAGTTACGCCGACCCAGCCTACAATGAGCAGTTCTTC.

The CDR3 spells CSVGGGEKLFF. The CDR3 bases are TGCAGCGTTGGAGGAGGTGAAAAACTGTTTTTT. The gene calls are TRBV29-1 and TRBJ1-4; no reliable D call. The CDR3 extends over 11 amino acids. Germline CDR1 SQVTM, CDR2 ANQGSEA. V was clipped by 4 bases and J by 7 bases, with 7 bases between them.

The gene calls are TRBV29-1 and TRBJ2-7, with TRBD1 as a possible D gene (6 bases). The V gene's germline CDR1 is SQVTM and CDR2 ANQGSEA. The V end was cut by 1 base, the J end by 4 bases, with 8 bases between. The CDR3 loop spans 12 amino acids. The CDR3 coding sequence is TGCAGCGTTGAAGTTGGGACATACGAGCAGTACTTC. Encoded protein: CSVEVGTYEQYF.

This chain uses TRBV5-1 with TRBJ2-1; tentatively, D is TRBD2 (5 bases). TRBJ2-7 explains the end of the DNA better; the J call may be wrong. This CDR3 spans 16 amino acids. From germline, CDR1 is SGHRS and CDR2 YFSETQ. Written as DNA, the CDR3 is TGCGCCAGCAGCTTGTTCTCTAGCTTCTCCTACAATGAGCAGTACTTC. It encodes CASSLFSSFSYNEQYF.

To note about this clonotype: A read error may be the cause here, since a much bigger clone is one base away. The chain links TRBV29-1 to TRBJ2-1; D is possibly TRBD2 (5 bases). CDR3 length: 13 amino acids. V was clipped by 5 bases and J by 5 bases, with 13 bases between them. Germline V gene data show CDR1 as SQVTM and CDR2 as ANQGSEA. CDR3 coding DNA: TGCAGCGTTACTATCGGGATAGACAATGAGCAGTTCTTC. Translated: CSVTIGIDNEQFF.

This clonotype came up a few times. The chain links TRBV13 to TRBJ2-3; D is perhaps TRBD2 (6 bases). This CDR3 has 14 residues. In germline, CDR1 is PRHDT, CDR2 FYEKMQ (reference sequence). V was pared by 5 bases and J by 5 bases, with 14 bases between. The CDR3 DNA follows: TGTGCCAGCAGCCCCGGGACTGGGAGAGATACGCAGTATTTT. Protein product: CASSPGTGRDTQYF.

Concerning this clonotype itself: Mismatch with germline at one junction end may stem from a read error. This sequence joins TRBV29-1 and TRBJ1-1, with D hard to call. This CDR3 comprises 11 residues. The V gene's germline CDR1 is SQVTM and CDR2 ANQGSEA. The CDR3 DNA sequence: TGCAGCGTTGAAAGGAACATTGAAGCTTTCTTT. This gives the protein CSVERNIEAFF.

CDR3 DNA sequence: TGTGCCAGCAGTTGGGACACGGCTAATGAAAAACTGTTTTTT. As protein: CASSWDTANEKLFF. This rearrangement joins TRBV12-3 or TRBV12-4 to TRBJ1-4; tentatively, D is TRBD1 (6 bases). The CDR3 runs 14 residues. Trimming cost V 4 bases and J 3 bases, with 9 bases left between them.

The V and J genes are TRBV7-9 and TRBJ2-6, with TRBD2 as a possible D gene (6 bases). Trimming cost V 3 bases and J 0 bases, with 12 bases left between them. The CDR3 has 17 residues. Germline V gene lookup returns CDR1 SEHNR and CDR2 FQNEAQ (reference sequence). The CDR3 DNA reads TGTGCCAGCAGCTTTTTGGGGGGACCCTCTGGGGCCAACGTCCTGACTTTC. Translating it yields CASSFLGGPSGANVLTF.

The chain recombines TRBV27 with TRBJ1-5; D call uncertain. Germline CDR1 MNHEY, CDR2 SMNVEV (reference sequence). The V end lost 7 bases, the J end lost 6 bases, and 10 bases lay between the germline ends. CDR3 length: 12 residues. The CDR3 loop reads CASKRPGQPQHF. The CDR3 bases are TGTGCCAGCAAACGGCCCGGTCAGCCCCAGCATTTT.

The V and J genes are TRBV20-1 and TRBJ1-2; 11 nucleotides agree with TRBD1. This CDR3 has 18 amino acids. CDR1 and CDR2 (germline): DFQATT, SNEGSKA (reference sequence). Unmatched junction bases numbered 14, after V lost 3 bases and J lost 2 bases. CDR3 nucleotide sequence: TGCAGTGCTAGCCATCCCCCGGGACAGGGGGTGGTGAACTATGGCTACACCTTC. Its protein product is CSASHPPGQGVVNYGYTF.

The chain combines TRBV20-1 with TRBJ2-7; no clear D. Per the germline V gene, CDR1 is DFQATT and CDR2 is SNEGSKA (reference sequence). The CDR3 runs 13 residues. The V end lost 1 base, the J end lost 0 bases, and 7 bases lay between the germline ends. This chain's CDR3 is CSARGAVSYEQYF. CDR3 in DNA: TGCAGTGCTAGAGGGGCGGTCTCCTACGAGCAGTACTTC.

This clonotype has just a few counts. A much larger clone differs from this one at a single base, so this may be a read error. The J gene is TRBJ2-5, the V gene TRBV20-1, with D perhaps TRBD2 (6 bases). CDR1 and CDR2 from the germline V gene are DFQATT and SNEGSKA (reference sequence). The ends were cut back, 3 bases at V and 2 bases at J, with 10 bases in the middle. CDR3 length equals 13 residues. The DNA for the CDR3 is TGCAGTGCTAGGGGTAGCGGACAAGAGACCCAGTACTTC. Translating it yields CSARGSGQETQYF.

This chain joins TRBV15 and TRBJ1-1, with D possibly matching TRBD1 (5 bases). V dropped 0 bases and J dropped 2 bases, with 7 bases sitting between them. The germline V gene has CDR1 LNHNV and CDR2 YYDKDF (reference sequence). This CDR3 has 14 amino acids. The CDR3 loop reads CATSREGVNTEAFF. The CDR3 DNA reads TGTGCCACCAGCAGAGAGGGGGTTAACACTGAAGCTTTCTTT.

This rearrangement joins TRBV2 to TRBJ1-2; D may be TRBD1 (5 bases). This CDR3 region has 14 residues. V was pared by 3 bases and J by 6 bases, with 14 bases between. The germline V gene has CDR1 SNHLY and CDR2 FYNNEI. This chain's CDR3 is CASSESGYGNGYTF. The CDR3 bases are TGTGCCAGCAGTGAGTCAGGGTACGGCAATGGCTACACCTTC.

The V and J genes are TRBV7-2 and TRBJ2-1; TRBD1 matches 7 bases. Germline V gene data show CDR1 as SGHTA and CDR2 as FQGNSA. The CDR3 spans 14 residues. Losses at the gene ends were 5 bases for V and 5 bases for J; bases not matched to a gene: 6. The CDR3 bases are TGTGCCAGCAGCCCATACACAGGGGACAATGAGCAGTTCTTC. It translates to CASSPYTGDNEQFF.